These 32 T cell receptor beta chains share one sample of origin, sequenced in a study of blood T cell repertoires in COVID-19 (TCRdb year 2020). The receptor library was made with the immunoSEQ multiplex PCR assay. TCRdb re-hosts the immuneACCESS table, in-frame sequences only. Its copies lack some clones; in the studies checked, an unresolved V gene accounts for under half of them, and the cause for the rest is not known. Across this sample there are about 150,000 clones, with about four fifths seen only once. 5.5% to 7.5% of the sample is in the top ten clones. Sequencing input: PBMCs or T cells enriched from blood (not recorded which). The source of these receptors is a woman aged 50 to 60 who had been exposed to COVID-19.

CDR3 protein: CASSTPAGTEAFF. The CDR3 DNA reads TGTGCCAGCAGCACACCCGCGGGCACTGAAGCTTTCTTT. V and J are TRBV5-4 and TRBJ1-1; the D is unclear. The CDR3 totals 13 residues. Trimming pared 4 bases from V and 4 bases from J, leaving 11 bases between. Germline CDR1 SGHNT, CDR2 YYREEE (reference sequence).

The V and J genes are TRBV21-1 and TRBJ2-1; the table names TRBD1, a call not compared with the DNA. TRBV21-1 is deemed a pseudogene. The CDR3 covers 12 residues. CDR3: CASSTYRGGQFF. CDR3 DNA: TGTGCCAGCAGCACATACAGAGGGGGGCAGTTCTTC.

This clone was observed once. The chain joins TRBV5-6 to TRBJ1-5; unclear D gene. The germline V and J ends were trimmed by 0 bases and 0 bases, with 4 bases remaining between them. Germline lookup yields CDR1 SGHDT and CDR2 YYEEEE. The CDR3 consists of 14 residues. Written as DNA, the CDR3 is TGTGCCAGCAGCTTGGCACATAGCAATCAGCCCCAGCATTTT. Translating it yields CASSLAHSNQPQHF.

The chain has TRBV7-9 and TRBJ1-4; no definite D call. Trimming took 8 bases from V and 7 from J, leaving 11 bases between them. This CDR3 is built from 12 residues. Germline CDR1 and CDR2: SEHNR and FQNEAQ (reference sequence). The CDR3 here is CASARDLEKLFF. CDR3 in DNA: TGTGCCAGCGCCCGGGATCTTGAAAAACTGTTTTTT. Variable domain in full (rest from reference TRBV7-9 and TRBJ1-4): DTGVSQNPRHKITKRGQNVTFRCDPISEHNRLYWYRQTLGQGPEFLTYFQNEAQLEKSRLLSDRFSAERPKGSFSTLEIQRTEQGDSAMYLCASARDLEKLFFGSGTQLSVL.

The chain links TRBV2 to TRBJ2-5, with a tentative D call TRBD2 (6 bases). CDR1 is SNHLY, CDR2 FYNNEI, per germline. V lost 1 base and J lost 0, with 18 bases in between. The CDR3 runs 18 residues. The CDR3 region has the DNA TGTGCCAGCAGTGAAGATGCGGCGGCGGGAATAGACCAAGAGACCCAGTACTTC. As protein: CASSEDAAAGIDQETQYF.

CDR3 loop: CASSPEGGQFSGNTIYF. CDR3 bases: TGCGCCAGCAGCCCGGAAGGGGGACAATTCTCTGGAAACACCATATATTTT. The chain recombines TRBV5-1 with TRBJ1-3, with TRBD1 as a possible D gene (6 bases). The V gene's germline CDR1 is SGHRS and CDR2 YFSETQ. Deletions cut 4 bases from V and 0 bases from J, with 17 bases between. CDR3 length equals 17 residues.

CDR3 DNA: TGTGCCACCAGACACAGGCAACAAGAGACCCAGTACTTC. Its translation is CATRHRQQETQYF. The J gene is TRBJ2-5, the V gene TRBV24-1, with D perhaps TRBD1 (5 bases). The CDR3 is 13 amino acids. The ends were cut back, 7 bases at V and 2 bases at J, with 10 bases in the middle. Per germline, CDR1 KGHDR and CDR2 SFDVKD.

CDR3: CASSPGGPNTYGYTF. The CDR3 DNA sequence: TGTGCCAGCAGCCCGGGGGGGCCGAACACCTATGGCTACACCTTC. The chain has TRBV11-2 and TRBJ1-2; tentatively, D is TRBD1 (6 bases). CDR1 and CDR2 (germline): SGHAT, FQNNGV. Trimming cost V 5 bases and J 4 bases, with 17 bases left between them. This CDR3 has 15 amino acids.

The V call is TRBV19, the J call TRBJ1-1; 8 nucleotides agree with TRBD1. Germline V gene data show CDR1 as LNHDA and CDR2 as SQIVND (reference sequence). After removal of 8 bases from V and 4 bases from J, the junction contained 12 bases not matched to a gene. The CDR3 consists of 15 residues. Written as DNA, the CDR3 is TGTGCCAGTGACCGAGAGACAGGGGCGGGCACTGAAGCTTTCTTT. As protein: CASDRETGAGTEAFF.

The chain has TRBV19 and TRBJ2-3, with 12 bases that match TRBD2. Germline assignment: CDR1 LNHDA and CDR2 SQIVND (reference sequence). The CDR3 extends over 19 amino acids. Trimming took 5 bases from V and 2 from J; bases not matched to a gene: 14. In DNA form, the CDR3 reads TGTGCCAGTAGTCCAAGAGTGGCGGGACTAGCGGGTTCCACAGATACGCAGTATTTT. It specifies CASSPRVAGLAGSTDTQYF. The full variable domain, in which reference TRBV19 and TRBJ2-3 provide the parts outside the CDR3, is DGGITQSPKYLFRKEGQNVTLSCEQNLNHDAMYWYRQDPGQGLRLIYYSQIVNDFQKGDIAEGYSVSREKKESFPLTVTSAQKNPTAFYLCASSPRVAGLAGSTDTQYFGPGTRLTVL.

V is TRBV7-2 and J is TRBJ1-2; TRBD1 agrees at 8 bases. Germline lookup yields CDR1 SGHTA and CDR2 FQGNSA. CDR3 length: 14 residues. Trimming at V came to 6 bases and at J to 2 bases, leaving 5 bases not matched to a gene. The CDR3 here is CASRPGQANYGYTF. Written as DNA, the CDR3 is TGTGCCAGCAGACCGGGACAGGCAAACTATGGCTACACCTTC.

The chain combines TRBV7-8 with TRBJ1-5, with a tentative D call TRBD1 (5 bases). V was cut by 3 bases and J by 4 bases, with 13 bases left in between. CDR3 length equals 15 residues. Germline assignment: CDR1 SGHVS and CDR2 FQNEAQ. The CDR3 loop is CASSFRGAWNQPQHF. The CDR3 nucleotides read TGTGCCAGCAGCTTTCGCGGGGCTTGGAATCAGCCCCAGCATTTT.

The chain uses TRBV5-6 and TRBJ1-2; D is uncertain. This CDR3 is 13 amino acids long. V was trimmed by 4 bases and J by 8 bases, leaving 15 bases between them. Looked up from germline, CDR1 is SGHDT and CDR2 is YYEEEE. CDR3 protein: CASSLTAGVGYTF. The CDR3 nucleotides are TGTGCCAGCAGCCTAACCGCAGGTGTCGGCTACACCTTC.

The DNA of the CDR3 is TGTGCCAGCAGCTTACCGGGACTAGCGGACGGCTGGTCCCTCTACGAGCAGTACTTC. It specifies CASSLPGLADGWSLYEQYF. The genes are TRBV2 and TRBJ2-7; TRBD2 aligns across 11 bases. Looked up from germline, CDR1 is SNHLY and CDR2 is FYNNEI. V shed 6 bases and J 3 bases; nucleotides not matched to a gene: 19. This CDR3 region has 19 residues.

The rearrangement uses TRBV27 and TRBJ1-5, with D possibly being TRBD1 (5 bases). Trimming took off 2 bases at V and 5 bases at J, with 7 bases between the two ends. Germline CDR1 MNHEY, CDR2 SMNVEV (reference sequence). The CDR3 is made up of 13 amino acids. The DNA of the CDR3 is TGTGCCAGCAGTTTAACCAGGGATCAGCCCCAGCATTTT. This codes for CASSLTRDQPQHF.

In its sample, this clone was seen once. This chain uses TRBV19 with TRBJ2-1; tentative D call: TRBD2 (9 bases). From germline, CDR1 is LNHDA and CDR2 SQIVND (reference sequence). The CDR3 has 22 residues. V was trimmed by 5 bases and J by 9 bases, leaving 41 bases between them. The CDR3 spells CASSSLGRYRGFVAGESGEQFF. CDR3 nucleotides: TGTGCCAGTAGTTCATTAGGACGGTACAGGGGGTTTGTAGCGGGAGAATCGGGTGAGCAGTTCTTC.

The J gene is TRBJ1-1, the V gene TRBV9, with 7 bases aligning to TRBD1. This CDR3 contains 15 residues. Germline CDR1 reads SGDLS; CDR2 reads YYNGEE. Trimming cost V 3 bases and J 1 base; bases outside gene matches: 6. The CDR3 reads CASSADRIANTEAFF. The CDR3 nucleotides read TGTGCCAGCAGCGCGGACAGGATTGCGAACACTGAAGCTTTCTTT.

DNA for the CDR3: TGTGCCAGCAGAGCCCGCCAGGGATCCGGGGGTGGCTACACCTTC. Translating gives CASRARQGSGGGYTF. This chain joins TRBV28 and TRBJ1-2; the D gene is possibly TRBD1 (5 bases). Trimming took 6 bases from V and 7 from J, leaving 21 bases between them. This CDR3 region has 15 residues. Germline CDR1 MDHEN, CDR2 SYDVKM.

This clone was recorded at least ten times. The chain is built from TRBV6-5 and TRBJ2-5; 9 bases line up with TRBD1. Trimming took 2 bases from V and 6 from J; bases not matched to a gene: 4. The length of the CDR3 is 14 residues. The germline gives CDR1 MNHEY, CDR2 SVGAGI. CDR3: CASSYGTGTQTQYF. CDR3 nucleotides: TGTGCCAGCAGTTACGGGACAGGGACACAGACCCAGTACTTC.

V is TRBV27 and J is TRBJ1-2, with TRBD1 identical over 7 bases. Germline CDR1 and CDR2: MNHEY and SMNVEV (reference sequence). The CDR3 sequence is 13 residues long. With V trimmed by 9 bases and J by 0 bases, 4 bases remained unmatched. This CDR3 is CASSGQSNYGYTF. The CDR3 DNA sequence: TGTGCCAGTTCGGGACAGTCTAACTATGGCTACACCTTC.

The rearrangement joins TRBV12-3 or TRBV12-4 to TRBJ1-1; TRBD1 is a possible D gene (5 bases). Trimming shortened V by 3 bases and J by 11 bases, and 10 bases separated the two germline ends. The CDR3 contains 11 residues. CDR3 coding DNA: TGTGCCAGCAGTTTTACAGGCGAGGCTTTCTTT. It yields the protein CASSFTGEAFF.

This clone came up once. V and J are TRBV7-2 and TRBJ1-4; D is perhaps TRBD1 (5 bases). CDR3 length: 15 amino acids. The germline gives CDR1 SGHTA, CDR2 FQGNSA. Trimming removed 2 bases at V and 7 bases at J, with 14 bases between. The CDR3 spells CASSLPPRGGEKLFF. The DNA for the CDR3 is TGTGCCAGCAGCTTACCCCCTCGGGGGGGTGAAAAACTGTTTTTT.

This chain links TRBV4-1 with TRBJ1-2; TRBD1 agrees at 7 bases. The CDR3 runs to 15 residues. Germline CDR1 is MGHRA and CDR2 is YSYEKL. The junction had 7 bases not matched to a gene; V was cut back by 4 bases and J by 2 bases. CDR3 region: CASSPKQGSNYGYTF. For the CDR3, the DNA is TGCGCCAGCAGCCCAAAACAGGGGTCGAACTATGGCTACACCTTC.

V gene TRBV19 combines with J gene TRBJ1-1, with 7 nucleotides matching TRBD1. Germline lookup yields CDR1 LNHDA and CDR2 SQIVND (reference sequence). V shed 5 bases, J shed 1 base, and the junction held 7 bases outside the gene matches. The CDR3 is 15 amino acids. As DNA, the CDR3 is TGTGCCAGTAGTGTCAGGGGGAGTAAGAACACTGAAGCTTTCTTT. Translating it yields CASSVRGSKNTEAFF. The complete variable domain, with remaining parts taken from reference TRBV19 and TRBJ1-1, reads DGGITQSPKYLFRKEGQNVTLSCEQNLNHDAMYWYRQDPGQGLRLIYYSQIVNDFQKGDIAEGYSVSREKKESFPLTVTSAQKNPTAFYLCASSVRGSKNTEAFFGQGTRLTVV.

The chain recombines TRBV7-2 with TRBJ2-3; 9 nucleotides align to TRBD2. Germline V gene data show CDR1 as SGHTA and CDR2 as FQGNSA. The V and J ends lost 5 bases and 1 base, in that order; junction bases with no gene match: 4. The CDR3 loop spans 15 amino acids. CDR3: CASSTRLAGTDTQYF. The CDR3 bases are TGTGCCAGCAGCACCCGACTAGCGGGCACAGATACGCAGTATTTT.

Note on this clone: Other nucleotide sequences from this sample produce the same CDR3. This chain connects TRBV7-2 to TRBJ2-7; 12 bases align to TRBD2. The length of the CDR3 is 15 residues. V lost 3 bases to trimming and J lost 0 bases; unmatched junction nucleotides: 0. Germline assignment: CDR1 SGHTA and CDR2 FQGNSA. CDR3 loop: CASSLGLAGSYEQYF. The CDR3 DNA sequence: TGTGCCAGCAGCTTGGGACTAGCGGGCTCCTACGAGCAGTACTTC.

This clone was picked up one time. Here the CDR3 reads CASSKGQIQETQYF. In DNA form, the CDR3 reads TGTGCCAGCAGCAAAGGACAGATTCAAGAGACCCAGTACTTC. The chain carries TRBV9 and TRBJ2-5; D possibly corresponds to TRBD1 (6 bases). Per germline, CDR1 SGDLS and CDR2 YYNGEE. V was clipped by 4 bases and J by 2 bases, with 12 bases between them. CDR3 length: 14 amino acids. The whole variable domain, remainder taken from reference TRBV9 and TRBJ2-5, is DSGVTQTPKHLITATGQRVTLRCSPRSGDLSVYWYQQSLDQGLQFLIQYYNGEERAKGNILERFSAQQFPDLHSELNLSSLELGDSALYFCASSKGQIQETQYFGPGTRLLVL.

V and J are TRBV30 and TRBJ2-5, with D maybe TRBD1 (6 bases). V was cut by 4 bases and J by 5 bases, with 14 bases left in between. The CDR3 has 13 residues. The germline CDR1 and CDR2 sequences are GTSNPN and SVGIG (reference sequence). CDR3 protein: CAWTWDIRETQYF. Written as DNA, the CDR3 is TGTGCCTGGACCTGGGACATCCGGGAGACCCAGTACTTC. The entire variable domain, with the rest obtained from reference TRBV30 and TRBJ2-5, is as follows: SQTIHQWPATLVQPVGSPLSLECTVEGTSNPNLYWYRQAAGRGLQLLFYSVGIGQISSEVPQNLSASRPQDRQFILSSKKLLLSDSGFYLCAWTWDIRETQYFGPGTRLLVL.

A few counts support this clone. The CDR3, as DNA: TGTGCCAGCAGTTACAGGGGGCTTGGGAGCAATCAGCCCCAGCATTTT. Translated: CASSYRGLGSNQPQHF. The V call is TRBV27, the J call TRBJ1-5; 9 bases are shared with TRBD1. The CDR3 runs 16 residues. The junction had 5 bases not matched to a gene; V was cut back by 4 bases and J by 1 base. Germline assignment: CDR1 MNHEY and CDR2 SMNVEV (reference sequence).

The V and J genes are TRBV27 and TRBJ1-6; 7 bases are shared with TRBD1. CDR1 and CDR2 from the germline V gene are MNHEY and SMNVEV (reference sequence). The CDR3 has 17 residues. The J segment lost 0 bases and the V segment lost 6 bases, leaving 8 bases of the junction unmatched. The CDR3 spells CASSTMTGSSYNSPLHF. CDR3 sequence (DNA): TGTGCCAGCAGCACCATGACAGGGAGCTCCTATAATTCACCCCTCCACTTT.

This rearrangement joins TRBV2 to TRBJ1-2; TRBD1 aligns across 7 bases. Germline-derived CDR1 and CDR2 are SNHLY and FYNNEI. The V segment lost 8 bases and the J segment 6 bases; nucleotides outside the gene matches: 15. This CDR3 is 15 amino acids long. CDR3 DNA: TGTGCCAGCCATACAGGGGCTCCGGGGTTTAATGGCTACACCTTC. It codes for CASHTGAPGFNGYTF.

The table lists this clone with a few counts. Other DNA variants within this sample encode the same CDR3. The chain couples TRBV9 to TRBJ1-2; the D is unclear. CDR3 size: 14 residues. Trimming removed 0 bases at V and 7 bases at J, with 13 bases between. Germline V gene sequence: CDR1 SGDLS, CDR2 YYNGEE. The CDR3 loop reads CASSVDPGLSGYTF. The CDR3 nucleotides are TGTGCCAGCAGCGTAGACCCGGGGTTAAGTGGCTACACCTTC.